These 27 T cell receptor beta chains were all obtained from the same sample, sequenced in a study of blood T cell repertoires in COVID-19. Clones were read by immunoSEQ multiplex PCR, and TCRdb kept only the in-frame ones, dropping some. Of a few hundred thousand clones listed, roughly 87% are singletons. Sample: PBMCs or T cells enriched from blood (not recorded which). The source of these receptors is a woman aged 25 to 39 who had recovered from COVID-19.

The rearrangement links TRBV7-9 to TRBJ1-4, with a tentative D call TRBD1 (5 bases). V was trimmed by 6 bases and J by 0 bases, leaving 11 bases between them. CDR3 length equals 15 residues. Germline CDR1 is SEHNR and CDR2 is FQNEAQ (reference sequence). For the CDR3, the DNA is TGTGCCAGCAGGGGACTTCTAGCAACTAATGAAAAACTGTTTTTT. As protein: CASRGLLATNEKLFF.

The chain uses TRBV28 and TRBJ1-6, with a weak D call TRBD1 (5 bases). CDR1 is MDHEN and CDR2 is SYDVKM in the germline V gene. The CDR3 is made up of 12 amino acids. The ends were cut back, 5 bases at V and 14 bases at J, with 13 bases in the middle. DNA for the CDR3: TGTGCCAGCAGTAATGCCGGGGGGGCCCTCCACTTT. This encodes CASSNAGGALHF.

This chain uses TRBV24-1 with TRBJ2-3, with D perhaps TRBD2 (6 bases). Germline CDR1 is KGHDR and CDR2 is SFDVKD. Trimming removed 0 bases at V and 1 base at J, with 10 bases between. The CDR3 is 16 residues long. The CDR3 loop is CATSDLTRGRTDTQYF. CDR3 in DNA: TGTGCCACCAGTGATTTGACGCGGGGACGCACAGATACGCAGTATTTT.

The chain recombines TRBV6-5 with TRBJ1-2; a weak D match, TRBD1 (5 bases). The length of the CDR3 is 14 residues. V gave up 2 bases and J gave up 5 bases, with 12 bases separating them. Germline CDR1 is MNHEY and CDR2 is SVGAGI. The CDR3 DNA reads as TGTGCCAGCAGTTACCGGGGGGGTCCTTATGGCTACACCTTC. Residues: CASSYRGGPYGYTF.

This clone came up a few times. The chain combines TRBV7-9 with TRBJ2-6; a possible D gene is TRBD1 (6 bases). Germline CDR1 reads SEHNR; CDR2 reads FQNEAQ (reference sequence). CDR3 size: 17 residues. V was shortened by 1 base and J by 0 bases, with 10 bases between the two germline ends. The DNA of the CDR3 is TGTGCCAGCAGCTTAGACACAGGGAGCTCTGGGGCCAACGTCCTGACTTTC. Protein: CASSLDTGSSGANVLTF.

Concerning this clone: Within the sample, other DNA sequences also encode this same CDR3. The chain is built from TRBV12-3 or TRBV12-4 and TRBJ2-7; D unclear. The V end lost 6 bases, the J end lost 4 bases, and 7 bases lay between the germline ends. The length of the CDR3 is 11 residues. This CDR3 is CASSPGYEQYF. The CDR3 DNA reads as TGTGCCAGCAGCCCCGGGTACGAGCAGTACTTC.

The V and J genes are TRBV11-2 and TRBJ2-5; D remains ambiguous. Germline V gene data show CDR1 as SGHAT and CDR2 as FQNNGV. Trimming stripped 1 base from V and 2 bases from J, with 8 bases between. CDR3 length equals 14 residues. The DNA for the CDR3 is TGTGCCAGCAGCTTAGTAGTCTCACAAGAGACCCAGTACTTC. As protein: CASSLVVSQETQYF.

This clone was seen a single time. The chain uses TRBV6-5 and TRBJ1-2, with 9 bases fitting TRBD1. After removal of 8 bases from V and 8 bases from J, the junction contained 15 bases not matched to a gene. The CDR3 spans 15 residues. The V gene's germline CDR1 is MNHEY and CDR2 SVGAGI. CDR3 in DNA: TGTGCCAGCCGTCCAGAGACAGGGGGGGGACGAGGCTACACCTTC. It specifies CASRPETGGGRGYTF.

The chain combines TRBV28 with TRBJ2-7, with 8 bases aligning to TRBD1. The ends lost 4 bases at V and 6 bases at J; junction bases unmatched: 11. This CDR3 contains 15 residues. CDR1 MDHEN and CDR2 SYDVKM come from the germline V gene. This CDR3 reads CASSSNGQGAAEQYF. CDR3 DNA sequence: TGTGCCAGCAGTTCCAACGGACAGGGAGCAGCCGAGCAGTACTTC.

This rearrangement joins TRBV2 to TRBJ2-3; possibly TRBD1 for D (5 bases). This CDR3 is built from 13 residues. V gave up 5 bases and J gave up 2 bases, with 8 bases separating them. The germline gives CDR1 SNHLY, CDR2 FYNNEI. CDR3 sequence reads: CASSSGNTDTQYF. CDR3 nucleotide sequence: TGTGCCAGCAGTTCAGGGAACACAGATACGCAGTATTTT.

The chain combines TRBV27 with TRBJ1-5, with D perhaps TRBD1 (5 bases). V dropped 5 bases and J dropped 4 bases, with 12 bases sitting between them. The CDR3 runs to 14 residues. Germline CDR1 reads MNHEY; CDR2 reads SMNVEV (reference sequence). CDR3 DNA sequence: TGTGCCAGCAGTGTAACGGGGGGGAATCAGCCCCAGCATTTT. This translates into CASSVTGGNQPQHF.

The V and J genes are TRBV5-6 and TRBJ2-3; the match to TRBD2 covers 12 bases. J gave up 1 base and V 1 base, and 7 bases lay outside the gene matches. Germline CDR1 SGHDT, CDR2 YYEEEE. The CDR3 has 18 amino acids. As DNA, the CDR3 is TGTGCCAGCAGCTTGAGCCTAGCGGGGGGGCCGGGCACAGATACGCAGTATTTT. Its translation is CASSLSLAGGPGTDTQYF. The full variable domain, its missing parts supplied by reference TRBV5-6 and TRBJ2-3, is DAGVTQSPTHLIKTRGQQVTLRCSPKSGHDTVSWYQQALGQGPQFIFQYYEEEERQRGNFPDRFSGHQFPNYSSELNVNALLLGDSALYLCASSLSLAGGPGTDTQYFGPGTRLTVL.

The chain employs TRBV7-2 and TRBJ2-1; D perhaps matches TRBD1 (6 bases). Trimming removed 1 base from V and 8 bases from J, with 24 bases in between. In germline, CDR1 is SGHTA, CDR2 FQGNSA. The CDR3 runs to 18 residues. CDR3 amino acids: CASSLGTGFWDSFDEQFF. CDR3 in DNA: TGTGCCAGCAGCTTAGGCACAGGGTTTTGGGATTCCTTCGATGAGCAGTTCTTC.

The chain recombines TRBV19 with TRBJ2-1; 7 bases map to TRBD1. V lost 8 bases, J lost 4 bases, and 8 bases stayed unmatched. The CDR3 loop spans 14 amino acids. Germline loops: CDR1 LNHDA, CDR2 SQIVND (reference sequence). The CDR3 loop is CASRLDRSYNEQFF. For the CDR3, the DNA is TGTGCCAGTCGTTTGGACAGGTCTTACAATGAGCAGTTCTTC. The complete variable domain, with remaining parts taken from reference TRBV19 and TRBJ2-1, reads DGGITQSPKYLFRKEGQNVTLSCEQNLNHDAMYWYRQDPGQGLRLIYYSQIVNDFQKGDIAEGYSVSREKKESFPLTVTSAQKNPTAFYLCASRLDRSYNEQFFGPGTRLTVL.

This CDR3 is CASSLDRGLSGYTF. CDR3 sequence (DNA): TGTGCCAGCAGCTTGGACAGGGGGCTGAGTGGCTACACCTTC. V usage is TRBV5-5 and J usage is TRBJ1-2; 9 positions match TRBD1. The CDR3 length is 14 residues. Germline CDR1 reads SGHKS; CDR2 reads YYEKEE (reference sequence). Trimming took 0 bases from V and 7 from J; bases not matched to a gene: 4.

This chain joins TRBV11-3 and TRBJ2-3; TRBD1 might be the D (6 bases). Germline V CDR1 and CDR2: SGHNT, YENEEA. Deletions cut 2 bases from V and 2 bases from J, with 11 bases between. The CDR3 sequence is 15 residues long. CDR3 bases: TGTGCCAGCAGCTTACCAGAGGGGGTCACAGATACGCAGTATTTT. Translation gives CASSLPEGVTDTQYF.

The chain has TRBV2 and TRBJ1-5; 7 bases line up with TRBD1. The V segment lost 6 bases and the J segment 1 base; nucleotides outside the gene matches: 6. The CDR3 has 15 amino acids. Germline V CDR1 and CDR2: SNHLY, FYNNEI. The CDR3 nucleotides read TGTGCCAGCAGCCTACAGGGGAGCAGCAATCAGCCCCAGCATTTT. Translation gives CASSLQGSSNQPQHF.

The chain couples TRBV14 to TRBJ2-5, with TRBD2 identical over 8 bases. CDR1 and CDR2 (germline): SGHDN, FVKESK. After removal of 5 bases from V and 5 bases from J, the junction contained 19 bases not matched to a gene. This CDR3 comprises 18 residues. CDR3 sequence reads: CASSKMTSGGSLGETQYF. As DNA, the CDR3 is TGTGCCAGCAGCAAAATGACGAGCGGGGGATCCCTCGGGGAGACCCAGTACTTC.

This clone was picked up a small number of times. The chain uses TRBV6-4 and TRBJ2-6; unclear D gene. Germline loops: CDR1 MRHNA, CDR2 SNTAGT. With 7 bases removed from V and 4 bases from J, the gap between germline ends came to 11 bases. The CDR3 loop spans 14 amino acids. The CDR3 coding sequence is TGTGCCAGCAAGATCGACTCCGGGGCCAACGTCCTGACTTTC. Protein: CASKIDSGANVLTF.

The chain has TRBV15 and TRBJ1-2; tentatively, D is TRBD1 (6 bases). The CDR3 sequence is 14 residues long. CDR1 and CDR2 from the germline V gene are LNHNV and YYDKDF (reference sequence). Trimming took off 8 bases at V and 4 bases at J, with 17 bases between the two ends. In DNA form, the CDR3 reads TGTGCCACCCATGCTGGGGGGGCAGTCTATGGCTACACCTTC. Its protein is CATHAGGAVYGYTF.

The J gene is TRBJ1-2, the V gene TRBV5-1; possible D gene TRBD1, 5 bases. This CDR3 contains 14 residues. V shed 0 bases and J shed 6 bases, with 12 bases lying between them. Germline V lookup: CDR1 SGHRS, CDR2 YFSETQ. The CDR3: CASSLGQGLHGYTF. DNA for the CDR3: TGCGCCAGCAGCTTGGGGCAGGGATTGCATGGCTACACCTTC.

The CDR3 region is CASSIGQVTSTDTQYF. The CDR3 DNA sequence: TGTGCCAGTAGTATTGGACAGGTTACTAGCACAGATACGCAGTATTTT. The gene calls are TRBV19 and TRBJ2-3; 7 bases are a match to TRBD1. V was clipped by 3 bases and J by 0 bases; unmatched bases: 6. In germline, CDR1 is LNHDA, CDR2 SQIVND (reference sequence). The CDR3 covers 16 residues.

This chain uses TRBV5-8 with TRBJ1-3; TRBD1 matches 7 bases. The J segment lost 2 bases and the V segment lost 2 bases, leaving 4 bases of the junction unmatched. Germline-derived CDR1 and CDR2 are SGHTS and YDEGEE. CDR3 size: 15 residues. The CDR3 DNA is TGTGCCAGCAGCTTATCAGGGGGGACTGGAAACACCATATATTTT. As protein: CASSLSGGTGNTIYF.

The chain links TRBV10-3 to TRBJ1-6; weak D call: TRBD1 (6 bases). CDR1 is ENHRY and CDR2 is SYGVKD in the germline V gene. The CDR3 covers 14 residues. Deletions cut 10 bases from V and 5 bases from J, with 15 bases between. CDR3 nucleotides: TGTGCCAACAGGGCTAGCTCTAATAATTCACCCCTCCACTTT. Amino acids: CANRASSNNSPLHF.

The CDR3 spells CASSRRKEKLFF. CDR3 coding DNA: TGTGCCAGCAGCCGGAGGAAGGAAAAACTGTTTTTT. The V gene is TRBV2, the J gene TRBJ1-4; unclear D gene. The CDR3 covers 12 residues. Germline V gene sequence: CDR1 SNHLY, CDR2 FYNNEI. Trimming took off 6 bases at V and 8 bases at J, with 10 bases between the two ends. Using reference TRBV2 and TRBJ1-4 for the parts outside the CDR3, the full variable domain is EPEVTQTPSHQVTQMGQEVILRCVPISNHLYFYWYRQILGQKVEFLVSFYNNEISEKSEIFDDQFSVERPDGSNFTLKIRSTKLEDSAMYFCASSRRKEKLFFGSGTQLSVL.

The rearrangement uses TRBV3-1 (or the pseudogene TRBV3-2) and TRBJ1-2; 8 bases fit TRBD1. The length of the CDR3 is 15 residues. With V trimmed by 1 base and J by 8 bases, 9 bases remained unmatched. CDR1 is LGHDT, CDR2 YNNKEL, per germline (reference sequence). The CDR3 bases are TGTGCCAGCAGCCAAGTCGGAGACAGGGGCAGGGGCTACACCTTC. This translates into CASSQVGDRGRGYTF.

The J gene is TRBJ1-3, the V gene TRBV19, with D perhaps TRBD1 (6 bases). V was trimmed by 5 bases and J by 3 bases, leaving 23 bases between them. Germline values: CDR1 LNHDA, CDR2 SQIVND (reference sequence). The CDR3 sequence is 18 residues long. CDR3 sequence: CASSLYGAQGFNGNTIYF. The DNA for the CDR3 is TGTGCCAGTAGTCTATACGGGGCACAGGGCTTCAATGGAAACACCATATATTTT.